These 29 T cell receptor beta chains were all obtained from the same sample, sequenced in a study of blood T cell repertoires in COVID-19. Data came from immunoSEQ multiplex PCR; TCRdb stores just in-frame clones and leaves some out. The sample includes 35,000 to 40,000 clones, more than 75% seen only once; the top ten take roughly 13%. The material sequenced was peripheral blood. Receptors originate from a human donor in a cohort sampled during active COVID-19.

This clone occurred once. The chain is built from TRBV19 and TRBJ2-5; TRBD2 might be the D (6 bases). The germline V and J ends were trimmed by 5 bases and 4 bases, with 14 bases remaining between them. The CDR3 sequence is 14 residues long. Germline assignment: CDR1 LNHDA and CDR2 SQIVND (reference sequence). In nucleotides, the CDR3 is TGTGCCAGTAGTTCCACCTGGGGAGGAGAGACCCAGTACTTC. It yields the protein CASSSTWGGETQYF.

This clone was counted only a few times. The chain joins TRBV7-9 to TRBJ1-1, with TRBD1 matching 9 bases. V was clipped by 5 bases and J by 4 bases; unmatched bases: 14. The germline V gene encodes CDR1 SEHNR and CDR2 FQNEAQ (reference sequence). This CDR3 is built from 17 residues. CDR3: CASSLGTGSSSRTEAFF. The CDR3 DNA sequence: TGTGCCAGCAGCCTCGGGACAGGGAGTAGTTCACGCACTGAAGCTTTCTTT.

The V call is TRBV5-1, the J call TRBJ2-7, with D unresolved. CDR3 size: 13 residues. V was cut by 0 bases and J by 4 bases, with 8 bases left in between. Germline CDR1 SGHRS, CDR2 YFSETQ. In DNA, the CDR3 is TGCGCCAGCAGCTTGGCGGCGGATTACGAGCAGTACTTC. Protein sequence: CASSLAADYEQYF.

The CDR3 region is CASSRGLNTEAFF. CDR3 nucleotides: TGTGCCAGCAGCCGGGGGTTGAACACTGAAGCTTTCTTT. The chain employs TRBV6-5 and TRBJ1-1; a possible D gene is TRBD1 (5 bases). Looked up from germline, CDR1 is MNHEY and CDR2 is SVGAGI. Deletions cut 6 bases from V and 0 bases from J, with 8 bases between. The CDR3 is made up of 13 amino acids.

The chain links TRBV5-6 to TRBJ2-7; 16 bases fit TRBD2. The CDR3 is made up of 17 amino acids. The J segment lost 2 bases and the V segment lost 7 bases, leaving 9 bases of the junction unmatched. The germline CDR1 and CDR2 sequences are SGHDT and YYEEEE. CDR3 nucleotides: TGTGCCAGCTCTCTGGGACTAGCGGGGGGGAGGGCCTACGAGCAGTACTTC. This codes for CASSLGLAGGRAYEQYF. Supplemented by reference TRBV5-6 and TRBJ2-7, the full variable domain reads DAGVTQSPTHLIKTRGQQVTLRCSPKSGHDTVSWYQQALGQGPQFIFQYYEEEERQRGNFPDRFSGHQFPNYSSELNVNALLLGDSALYLCASSLGLAGGRAYEQYFGPGTRLTVT.

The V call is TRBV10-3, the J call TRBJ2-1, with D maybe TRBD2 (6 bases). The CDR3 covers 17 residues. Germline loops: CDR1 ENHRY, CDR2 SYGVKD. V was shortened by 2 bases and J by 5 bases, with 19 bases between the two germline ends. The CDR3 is CAISEPAGRGTNNEQFF. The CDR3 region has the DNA TGTGCCATCAGTGAGCCGGCGGGGCGGGGAACAAACAATGAGCAGTTCTTC.

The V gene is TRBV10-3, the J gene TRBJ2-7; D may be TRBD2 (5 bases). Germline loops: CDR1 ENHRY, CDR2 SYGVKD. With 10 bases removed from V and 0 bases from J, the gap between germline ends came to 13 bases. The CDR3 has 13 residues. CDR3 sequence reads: CATTIRGSYEQYF. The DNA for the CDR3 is TGTGCCACCACCATCCGGGGCTCCTACGAGCAGTACTTC.

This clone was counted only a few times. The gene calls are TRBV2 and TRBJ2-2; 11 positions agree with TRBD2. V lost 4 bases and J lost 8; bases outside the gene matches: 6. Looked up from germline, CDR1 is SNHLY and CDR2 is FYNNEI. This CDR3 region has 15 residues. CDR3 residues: CASSVKTSGVGELFF. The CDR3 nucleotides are TGTGCCAGCAGTGTTAAGACTAGCGGGGTTGGGGAGCTGTTTTTT.

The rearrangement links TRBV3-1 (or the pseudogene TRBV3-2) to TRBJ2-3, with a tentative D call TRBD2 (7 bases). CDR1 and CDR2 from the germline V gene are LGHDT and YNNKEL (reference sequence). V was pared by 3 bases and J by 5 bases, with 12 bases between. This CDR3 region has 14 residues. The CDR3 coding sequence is TGTGCCAGCAGCCACCGGGGGGCCTTAGATACGCAGTATTTT. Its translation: CASSHRGALDTQYF.

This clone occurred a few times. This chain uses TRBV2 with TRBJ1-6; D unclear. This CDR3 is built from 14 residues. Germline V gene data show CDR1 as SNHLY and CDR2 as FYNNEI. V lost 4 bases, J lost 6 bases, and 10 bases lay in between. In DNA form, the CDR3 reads TGTGCCAGCAGTGCCGGGATGGGTAATTCACCCCTCCACTTT. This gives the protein CASSAGMGNSPLHF.

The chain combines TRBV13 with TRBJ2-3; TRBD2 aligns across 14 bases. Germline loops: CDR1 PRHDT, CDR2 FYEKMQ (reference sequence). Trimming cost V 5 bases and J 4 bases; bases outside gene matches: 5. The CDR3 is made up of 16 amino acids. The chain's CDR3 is CASSPRLAGGPDTQYF. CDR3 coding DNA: TGTGCCAGCAGCCCCAGACTAGCGGGGGGGCCAGATACGCAGTATTTT.

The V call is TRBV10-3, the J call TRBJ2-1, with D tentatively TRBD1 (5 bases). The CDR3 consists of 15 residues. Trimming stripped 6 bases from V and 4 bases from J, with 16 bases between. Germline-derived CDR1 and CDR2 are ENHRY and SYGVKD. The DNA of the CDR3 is TGTGCCATCAGACAGGAAAAAACCTTTTACAATGAGCAGTTCTTC. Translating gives CAIRQEKTFYNEQFF.

DNA of the CDR3: TGTGCCAGCAGCCAAATTGGGACTAGCGGTCGCACAGATACGCAGTATTTT. Translating it yields CASSQIGTSGRTDTQYF. This rearrangement joins TRBV4-2 to TRBJ2-3; the match to TRBD2 covers 11 bases. The CDR3 length is 17 residues. CDR1 and CDR2 from the germline V gene are LGHNA and YNFKEQ. V was pared by 2 bases and J by 1 base, with 5 bases of the junction left unmatched.

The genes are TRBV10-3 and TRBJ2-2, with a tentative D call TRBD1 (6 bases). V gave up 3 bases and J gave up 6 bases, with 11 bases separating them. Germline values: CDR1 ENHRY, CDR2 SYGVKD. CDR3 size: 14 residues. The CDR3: CAISDAQGSGELFF. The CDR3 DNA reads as TGTGCCATCAGTGACGCTCAGGGGTCCGGGGAGCTGTTTTTT.

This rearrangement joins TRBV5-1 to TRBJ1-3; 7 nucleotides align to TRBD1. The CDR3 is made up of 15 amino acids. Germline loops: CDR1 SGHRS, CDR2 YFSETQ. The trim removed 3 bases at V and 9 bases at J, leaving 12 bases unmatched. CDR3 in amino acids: CASSSGTDLFGTIYF. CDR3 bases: TGCGCCAGCAGCTCCGGGACAGATCTTTTTGGCACCATATATTTT.

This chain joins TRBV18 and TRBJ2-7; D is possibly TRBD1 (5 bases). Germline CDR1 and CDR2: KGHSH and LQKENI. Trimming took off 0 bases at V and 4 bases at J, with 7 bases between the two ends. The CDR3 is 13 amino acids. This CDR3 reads CASSPPTAYEQYF. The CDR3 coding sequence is TGTGCCAGCTCACCACCGACAGCATACGAGCAGTACTTC.

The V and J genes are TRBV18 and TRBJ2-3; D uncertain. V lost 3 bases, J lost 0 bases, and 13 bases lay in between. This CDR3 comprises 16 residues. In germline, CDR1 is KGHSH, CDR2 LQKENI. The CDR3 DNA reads TGTGCCAGCTCACCCCCCGGAGCACCCAGCACAGATACGCAGTATTTT. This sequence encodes CASSPPGAPSTDTQYF.

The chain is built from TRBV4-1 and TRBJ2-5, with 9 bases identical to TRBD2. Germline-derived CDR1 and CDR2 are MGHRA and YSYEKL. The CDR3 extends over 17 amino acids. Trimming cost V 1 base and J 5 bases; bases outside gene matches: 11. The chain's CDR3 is CASSQGLGGGVHETQYF. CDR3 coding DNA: TGCGCCAGCAGCCAAGGATTGGGCGGGGGGGTCCACGAGACCCAGTACTTC.

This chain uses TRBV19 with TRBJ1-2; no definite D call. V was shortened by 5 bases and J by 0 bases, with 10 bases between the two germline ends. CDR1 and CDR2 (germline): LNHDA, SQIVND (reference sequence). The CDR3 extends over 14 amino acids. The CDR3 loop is CASSSRRANYGYTF. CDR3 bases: TGTGCCAGTAGTTCGAGGAGGGCTAACTATGGCTACACCTTC.

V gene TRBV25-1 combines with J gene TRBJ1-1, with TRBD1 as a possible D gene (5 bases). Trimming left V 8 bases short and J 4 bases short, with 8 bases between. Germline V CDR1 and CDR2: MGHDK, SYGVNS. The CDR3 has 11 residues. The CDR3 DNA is TGTGCCAGCCAGGGAATCACTGAAGCTTTCTTT. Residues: CASQGITEAFF.

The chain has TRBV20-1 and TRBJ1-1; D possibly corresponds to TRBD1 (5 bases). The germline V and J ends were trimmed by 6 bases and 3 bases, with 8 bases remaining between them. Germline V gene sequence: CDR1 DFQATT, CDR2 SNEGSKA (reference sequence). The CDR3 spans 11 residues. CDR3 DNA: TGCAGTGCCTGGGGGGACACTGAAGCTTTCTTT. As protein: CSAWGDTEAFF.

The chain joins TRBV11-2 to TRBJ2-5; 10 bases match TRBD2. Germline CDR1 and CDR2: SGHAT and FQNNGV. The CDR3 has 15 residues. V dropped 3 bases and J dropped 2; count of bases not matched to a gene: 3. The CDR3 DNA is TGTGCCAGCAGCTTGCCTAGCGGGGGACAAGAGACCCAGTACTTC. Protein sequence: CASSLPSGGQETQYF.

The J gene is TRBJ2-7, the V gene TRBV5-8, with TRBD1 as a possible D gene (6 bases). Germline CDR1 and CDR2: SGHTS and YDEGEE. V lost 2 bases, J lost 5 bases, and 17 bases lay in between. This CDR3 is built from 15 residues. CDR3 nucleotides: TGTGCCAGCAGCTTCACTTTGACAGGCGCCCACGAGCAGTACTTC. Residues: CASSFTLTGAHEQYF.

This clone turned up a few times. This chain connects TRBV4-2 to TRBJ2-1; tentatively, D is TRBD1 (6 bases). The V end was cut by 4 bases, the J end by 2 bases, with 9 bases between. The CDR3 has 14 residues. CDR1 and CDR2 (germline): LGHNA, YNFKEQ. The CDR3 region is CASSLQGPYNEQFF. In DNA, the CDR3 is TGTGCCAGCAGCCTACAGGGTCCCTACAATGAGCAGTTCTTC.

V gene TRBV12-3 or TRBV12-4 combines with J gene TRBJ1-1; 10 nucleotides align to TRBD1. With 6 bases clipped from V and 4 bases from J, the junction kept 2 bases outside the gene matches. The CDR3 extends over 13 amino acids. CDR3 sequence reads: CASRWTGGTEAFF. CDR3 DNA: TGTGCCAGCAGATGGACAGGGGGCACTGAAGCTTTCTTT.

CDR3 in amino acids: CASRPTGSPYEQYF. In DNA, the CDR3 is TGTGCCAGTAGGCCGACAGGAAGCCCCTACGAGCAGTACTTC. The rearrangement joins TRBV19 to TRBJ2-7; tentatively, D is TRBD1 (6 bases). CDR3 length equals 14 residues. Looked up from germline, CDR1 is LNHDA and CDR2 is SQIVND (reference sequence). Trimming took 6 bases from V and 2 from J, leaving 14 bases between them.

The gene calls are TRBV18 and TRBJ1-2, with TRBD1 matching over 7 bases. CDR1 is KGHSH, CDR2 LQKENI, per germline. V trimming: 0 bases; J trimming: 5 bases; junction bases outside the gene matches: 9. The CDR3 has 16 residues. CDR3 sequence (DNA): TGTGCCAGCTCACCACCGGTGAGGGGGCTGAGGTATGGCTACACCTTC. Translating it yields CASSPPVRGLRYGYTF.

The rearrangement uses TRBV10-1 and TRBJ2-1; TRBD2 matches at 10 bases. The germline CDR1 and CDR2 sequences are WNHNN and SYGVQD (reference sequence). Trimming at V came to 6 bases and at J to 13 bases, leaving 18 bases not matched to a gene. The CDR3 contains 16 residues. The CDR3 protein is CASSRYGITSGEAQFF. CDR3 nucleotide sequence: TGCGCCAGCAGCCGATACGGTATTACTAGCGGGGAGGCTCAGTTCTTC.

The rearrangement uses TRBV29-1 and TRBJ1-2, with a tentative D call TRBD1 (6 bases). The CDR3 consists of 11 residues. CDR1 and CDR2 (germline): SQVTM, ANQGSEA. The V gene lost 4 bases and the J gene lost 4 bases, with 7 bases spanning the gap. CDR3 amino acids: CSVVGGYGYTF. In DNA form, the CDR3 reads TGCAGCGTTGTAGGGGGCTATGGCTACACCTTC.